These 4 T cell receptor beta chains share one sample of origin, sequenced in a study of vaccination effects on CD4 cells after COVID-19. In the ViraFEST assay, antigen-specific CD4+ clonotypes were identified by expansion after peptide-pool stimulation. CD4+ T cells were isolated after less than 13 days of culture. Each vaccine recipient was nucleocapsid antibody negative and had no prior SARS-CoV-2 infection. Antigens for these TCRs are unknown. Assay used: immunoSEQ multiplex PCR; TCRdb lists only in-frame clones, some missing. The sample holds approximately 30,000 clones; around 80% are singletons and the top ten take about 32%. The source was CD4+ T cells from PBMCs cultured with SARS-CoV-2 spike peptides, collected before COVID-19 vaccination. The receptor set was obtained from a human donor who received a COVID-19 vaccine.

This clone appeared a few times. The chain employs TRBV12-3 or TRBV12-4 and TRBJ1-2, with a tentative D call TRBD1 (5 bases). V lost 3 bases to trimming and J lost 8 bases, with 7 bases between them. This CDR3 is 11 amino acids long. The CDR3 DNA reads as TGTGCCAGCAGTTTGAGGGGAGGCTACACCTTC. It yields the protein CASSLRGGYTF.

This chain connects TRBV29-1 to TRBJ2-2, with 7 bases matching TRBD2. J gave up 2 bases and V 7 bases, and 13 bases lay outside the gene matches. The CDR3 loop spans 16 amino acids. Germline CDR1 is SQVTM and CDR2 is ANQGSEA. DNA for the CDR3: TGCAGCGCCACCAACTCGGGGAGGGGTAACACCGGGGAGCTGTTTTTT. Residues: CSATNSGRGNTGELFF.

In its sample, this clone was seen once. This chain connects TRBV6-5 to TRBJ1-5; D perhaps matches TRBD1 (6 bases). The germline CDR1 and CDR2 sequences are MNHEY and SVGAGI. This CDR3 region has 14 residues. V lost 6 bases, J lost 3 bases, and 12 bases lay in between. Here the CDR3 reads CASSLDRSNQPQHF. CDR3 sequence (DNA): TGTGCCAGCAGCCTAGACAGGTCCAATCAGCCCCAGCATTTT.

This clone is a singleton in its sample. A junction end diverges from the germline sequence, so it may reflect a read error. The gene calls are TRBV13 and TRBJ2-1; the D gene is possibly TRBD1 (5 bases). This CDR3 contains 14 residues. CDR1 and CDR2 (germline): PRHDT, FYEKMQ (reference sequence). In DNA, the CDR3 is TGTGCCAGCAGCTTAGAGGGGCTTGCTAATGCGCAGTTCTTC. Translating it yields CASSLEGLANAQFF.